Shown below are 9 T cell receptor beta chains from a single sample sequenced in a study of shared clonotypes between healthy human individuals. Profiled with immunoSEQ multiplex PCR; TCRdb holds only in-frame clones, not every one. This table has some 1.1 million clones, approximately 77% appearing once. Material for sequencing was memory CD4+ T cells from PBMCs. Subset given: CD45RA-negative fraction. All receptors derive from a man younger than 35 in good health. Some clones in this sample may be carry-over from other donors' samples.

The V and J genes are TRBV30 and TRBJ2-5; 9 positions agree with TRBD2. Unmatched junction bases numbered 11, after V lost 2 bases and J lost 7 bases. Germline V gene data show CDR1 as GTSNPN and CDR2 as SVGIG (reference sequence). The CDR3 is 15 amino acids. In DNA, the CDR3 is TGTGCCTGGAGTCCCCTCCGGGCGGGAGGGGGGACCCAGTACTTC. Translated: CAWSPLRAGGGTQYF.

This clone was detected only a few times. This rearrangement joins TRBV9 to TRBJ2-1, with a tentative D call TRBD2 (5 bases). CDR3 size: 13 residues. V was trimmed by 4 bases and J by 7 bases, leaving 12 bases between them. CDR1 and CDR2 from the germline V gene are SGDLS and YYNGEE. The CDR3 spells CASSYSPGNEQFF. The CDR3 nucleotides are TGTGCCAGCAGCTATTCCCCGGGGAATGAGCAGTTCTTC. Using reference TRBV9 and TRBJ2-1 for the parts outside the CDR3, the full variable domain is DSGVTQTPKHLITATGQRVTLRCSPRSGDLSVYWYQQSLDQGLQFLIQYYNGEERAKGNILERFSAQQFPDLHSELNLSSLELGDSALYFCASSYSPGNEQFFGPGTRLTVL.

As concerns this clone: The sample carries other DNA sequences with the same CDR3. V usage is TRBV7-9 and J usage is TRBJ2-7; 10 bases match TRBD1. The CDR3 length is 14 residues. CDR1 is SEHNR and CDR2 is FQNEAQ in the germline V gene (reference sequence). The junction had 4 bases not matched to a gene; V was cut back by 1 base and J by 7 bases. The CDR3 DNA follows: TGTGCCAGCAGCTTAGGACAGGGGGCTGGGGAGCAGTACTTC. Translated: CASSLGQGAGEQYF.

This clone showed up just once. The genes are TRBV7-2 and TRBJ1-2; TRBD1 might be the D (5 bases). The V end lost 5 bases, the J end lost 7 bases, and 14 bases lay between the germline ends. This CDR3 is 13 amino acids long. Germline lookup yields CDR1 SGHTA and CDR2 FQGNSA. The chain's CDR3 is CASSVGSGSGYTF. DNA for the CDR3: TGTGCCAGCAGCGTAGGGTCAGGGTCTGGCTACACCTTC.

The chain joins TRBV28 to TRBJ2-5; 11 bases align to TRBD1. After removal of 5 bases from V and 5 bases from J, the junction contained 7 bases not matched to a gene. The CDR3 sequence is 15 residues long. CDR1 and CDR2 (germline): MDHEN, SYDVKM. CDR3 region: CASSPGTGGGETQYF. CDR3 nucleotide sequence: TGTGCCAGCAGTCCCGGGACAGGGGGGGGCGAGACCCAGTACTTC.

CDR3 residues: CASSWRQGRMGEQYF. The CDR3 DNA is TGTGCCAGCAGCTGGCGGCAGGGGCGTATGGGCGAGCAGTACTTC. The rearrangement links TRBV13 to TRBJ2-7; D possibly corresponds to TRBD1 (6 bases). V lost 4 bases to trimming and J lost 6 bases, with 19 bases between them. This CDR3 comprises 15 residues. Germline lookup yields CDR1 PRHDT and CDR2 FYEKMQ (reference sequence).

This clone was seen once. V is TRBV18 and J is TRBJ1-3; D gene ambiguous. Germline V lookup: CDR1 KGHSH, CDR2 LQKENI. The CDR3 is made up of 16 amino acids. Trimming left V 2 bases short and J 0 bases short, with 11 bases between. The CDR3 here is CASSPERDVSGNTIYF. CDR3 nucleotide sequence: TGTGCCAGCTCACCAGAAAGGGATGTCTCTGGAAACACCATATATTTT.

The chain is built from TRBV2 and TRBJ2-2, with D maybe TRBD1 (5 bases). Germline CDR1 reads SNHLY; CDR2 reads FYNNEI. V lost 5 bases to trimming and J lost 0 bases, with 13 bases between them. The CDR3 contains 16 residues. In DNA, the CDR3 is TGTGCCAGCAGTCGGCAGGGCTCCTCGAACACCGGGGAGCTGTTTTTT. Its translation: CASSRQGSSNTGELFF.

A word on this clone: This specimen includes other DNA sequences encoding the same CDR3. The CDR3 DNA sequence: TGCGCCAGCAGCTTGGAGGGACAGGGCTACGAGCAGTACTTC. Protein product: CASSLEGQGYEQYF. The chain recombines TRBV5-1 with TRBJ2-7; 9 bases agree with TRBD1. The length of the CDR3 is 14 residues. The V gene end was trimmed by 0 bases and the J gene end by 3 bases; junction bases not matched to a gene: 1. Germline CDR1 and CDR2: SGHRS and YFSETQ.